One and the same sample provided the 15 T cell receptor beta chains below, sequenced in a study of regulatory T cells in long-lasting Graves disease. CDR3-region Arm-PCR and iRepertoire HTBI primers produced the TCR beta libraries. A single record per CDR3 protein comes from TCRdb applying MiXCR to the multiplex PCR reads. Altogether around 480,000 distinct CDR3 sequences are present, around 16% being singletons, with the ten largest covering approximately 25%. Regarding time point: newly diagnosed GD, antithyroid drugs for less than 3 months. Scientists built the TCR library using RNA that was extracted from PBMCs. This sample was also put to use in a study of T cells in Graves' hyperthyroidism and ophthalmopathy.

Specimen: peripheral blood mononuclear cells (PBMCs), collected at new diagnosis, from a patient treated with antithyroid drugs. The receptors here all came from a woman aged 35-65 years with Graves disease.

This clonotype was recorded many times. This sequence joins TRBV27 and TRBJ2-3; D is undetermined. Germline assignment: CDR1 MNHEY and CDR2 SMNVEV (reference sequence). The V gene lost 2 bases and the J gene lost 4 bases, with 10 bases spanning the gap. This CDR3 has 14 amino acids. CDR3 residues: CASSLNAIADTQYF. The DNA for the CDR3 is TGTGCCAGCAGTTTAAACGCAATCGCAGATACGCAGTATTTT.

The rearrangement joins TRBV7-9 to TRBJ2-2; 10 bases align to TRBD2. Germline assignment: CDR1 SEHNR and CDR2 FQNEAQ (reference sequence). The V and J ends lost 5 bases and 4 bases, in that order; junction bases with no gene match: 10. The CDR3 has 17 amino acids. The CDR3 DNA reads as TGTGCCAGCAGCCAGTCTAGCGGGGGACCCGTCACCGGGGAGCTGTTTTTT. Translated, it gives CASSQSSGGPVTGELFF.

This chain joins TRBV15 and TRBJ2-1; D may match TRBD1 or TRBD2 (5 bases each). Germline CDR1 reads LNHNV; CDR2 reads YYDKDF (reference sequence). The CDR3 length is 14 residues. With 8 bases removed from V and 6 bases from J, the gap between germline ends came to 17 bases. The CDR3 spells CATWDRRSGNEQFF. The CDR3 coding sequence is TGTGCCACCTGGGACCGGCGATCGGGCAATGAGCAGTTCTTC.

This clonotype was observed a single time. The chain has TRBV19 and TRBJ1-1, with D maybe TRBD1 (6 bases). Trimming stripped 9 bases from V and 8 bases from J, with 25 bases between. The CDR3 length is 15 residues. CDR1 is LNHDA and CDR2 is SQIVND in the germline V gene (reference sequence). The CDR3 reads CASTPLGAGFAEAFF. In nucleotides, the CDR3 is TGTGCCAGCACCCCCCTGGGGGCAGGTTTCGCGGAAGCTTTCTTT.

This clonotype was observed at least ten times. This chain uses TRBV3-1 with TRBJ2-5; possibly TRBD2 for D (5 bases). Trimming removed 4 bases from V and 9 bases from J, with 9 bases in between. Germline CDR1 LGHDT, CDR2 YNNKEL (reference sequence). The CDR3 sequence is 11 residues long. Written as DNA, the CDR3 is TGTGCCAGCAGCCCCGGGGTCTCCCAGTACTTC. It specifies CASSPGVSQYF.

This clonotype has only a few counts. The chain couples TRBV7-9 to TRBJ2-3; perhaps TRBD2 as D (6 bases). Germline assignment: CDR1 SEHNR and CDR2 FQNEAQ (reference sequence). The CDR3 totals 17 residues. With 5 bases removed from V and 3 bases from J, the gap between germline ends came to 21 bases. The CDR3 nucleotides read TGTGCCAGCAGCCAATCCCCTTTTGGCGGGGAAACAGATACGCAGTATTTT. This encodes CASSQSPFGGETDTQYF.

This clonotype was observed a handful of times. The rearrangement uses TRBV20-1 and TRBJ2-4, with D possibly matching TRBD2 (6 bases). Germline V gene sequence: CDR1 DFQATT, CDR2 SNEGSKA (reference sequence). Deletions cut 4 bases from V and 0 bases from J, with 13 bases between. The CDR3 is made up of 15 amino acids. CDR3 in DNA: TGCAGTGCTACCCCGGGGGTGAAAGCCAAAAACATTCAGTACTTC. It yields the protein CSATPGVKAKNIQYF.

This CDR3 reads CASSERGNSYGYTF. The CDR3 nucleotides are TGTGCCAGCAGTGAACGCGGCAACTCCTATGGCTACACCTTC. This chain joins TRBV6-1 and TRBJ1-2, with unresolved D. V lost 2 bases, J lost 4 bases, and 11 bases lay in between. This CDR3 contains 14 residues. The germline gives CDR1 MNHNS, CDR2 SASEGT.

This clonotype was detected a few times. The gene calls are TRBV5-1 and TRBJ1-2; the D gene is possibly TRBD1 (5 bases). CDR1 is SGHRS and CDR2 is YFSETQ in the germline V gene. The V end lost 3 bases, the J end lost 0 bases, and 9 bases lay between the germline ends. The CDR3 has 14 amino acids. Written as DNA, the CDR3 is TGCGCCAGCAGCTCCGACAGTACTAACTATGGCTACACCTTC. Its protein product is CASSSDSTNYGYTF.

The V and J genes are TRBV20-1 and TRBJ1-2; 7 bases fit TRBD1. This CDR3 spans 14 amino acids. J was trimmed by 2 bases and V by 2 bases; bases with no gene match: 5. The germline V gene encodes CDR1 DFQATT and CDR2 SNEGSKA (reference sequence). The CDR3 DNA is TGCAGTGCTAGACCGGGACAGCGCAACTATGGCTACACCTTC. The encoded protein is CSARPGQRNYGYTF.

This clonotype has a count of ten or more. This chain connects TRBV4-1 to TRBJ1-5; a possible D gene is TRBD1 (5 bases). There are 15 residues in the CDR3. V lost 0 bases and J 7 bases, leaving 13 bases between the germline ends. Germline values: CDR1 MGHRA, CDR2 YSYEKL. The CDR3: CASSQDPRGVQPQHF. DNA for the CDR3: TGCGCCAGCAGCCAAGATCCGAGGGGTGTGCAGCCCCAGCATTTT.

The chain couples TRBV5-1 to TRBJ1-3, with D hard to call. CDR3 size: 14 residues. CDR1 and CDR2 (germline): SGHRS, YFSETQ. V gave up 4 bases and J gave up 2 bases, with 10 bases separating them. The CDR3 DNA reads TGCGCCAGCAGCCGAGGACCGGCTGGAAACACCATATATTTT. Residues: CASSRGPAGNTIYF.

The rearrangement uses TRBV27 and TRBJ2-5, with D possibly called TRBD1 or TRBD2 (5 bases each). Trimming shortened V by 8 bases and J by 5 bases, and 18 bases separated the two germline ends. Germline CDR1 reads MNHEY; CDR2 reads SMNVEV (reference sequence). The CDR3 sequence is 14 residues long. CDR3 sequence (DNA): TGTGCCAGCGGGACCCAGGTTTTTGGGGAGACCCAGTACTTC. It is translated as CASGTQVFGETQYF.

The rearrangement uses TRBV7-9 and TRBJ1-1; no clear D. There are 14 residues in the CDR3. Looked up from germline, CDR1 is SEHNR and CDR2 is FQNEAQ (reference sequence). V lost 2 bases to trimming and J lost 2 bases, with 9 bases between them. Here the CDR3 reads CASSLPTANTEAFF. The CDR3 nucleotides are TGTGCCAGCAGCTTACCGACTGCAAACACTGAAGCTTTCTTT.

This clonotype has a count of ten or more. The chain couples TRBV12-3 or TRBV12-4 to TRBJ2-1; tentatively, D is TRBD1 or TRBD2 (5 bases each). The V end lost 8 bases, the J end lost 5 bases, and 22 bases lay between the germline ends. The CDR3 is made up of 16 amino acids. CDR3 sequence (DNA): TGTGCCAGCTCCGTATGGGGGACGTACCACAACAATGAGCAGTTCTTC. Translated, it gives CASSVWGTYHNNEQFF.